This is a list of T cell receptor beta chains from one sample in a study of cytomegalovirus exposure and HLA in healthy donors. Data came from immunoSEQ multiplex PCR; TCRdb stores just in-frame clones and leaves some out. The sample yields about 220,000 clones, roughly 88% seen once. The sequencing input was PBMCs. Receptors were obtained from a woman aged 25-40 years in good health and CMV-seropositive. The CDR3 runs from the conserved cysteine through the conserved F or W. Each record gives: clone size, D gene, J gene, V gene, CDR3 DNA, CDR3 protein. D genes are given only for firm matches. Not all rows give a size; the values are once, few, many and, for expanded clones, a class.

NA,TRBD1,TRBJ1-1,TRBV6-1,TGTGCCAGCAGTGACGGGACAGGGGGAAAGGGAACTGAAGCTTTCTTT,CASSDGTGGKGTEAFF
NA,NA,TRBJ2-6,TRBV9,TGTGCCAGCAGCGTAGTTCTGGGCGACACTGGGGCCAACGTCCTGACTTTC,CASSVVLGDTGANVLTF
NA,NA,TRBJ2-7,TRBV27,TGTGCCAGCAGTTTCACAGCGACCTACGAGCAGTACTTC,CASSFTATYEQYF
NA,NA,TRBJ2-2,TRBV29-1,TGCAGCGTTGGGGGCGGGAAGAGGAACACCGGGGAGCTGTTTTTT,CSVGGGKRNTGELFF
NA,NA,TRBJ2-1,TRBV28,TGTGCCAGCCTCCCGGGGAGCGGTGCCTACAATGAGCAGTTCTTC,CASLPGSGAYNEQFF
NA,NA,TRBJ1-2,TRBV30,TGTGCCTGGAGTCAGAAGGGGATAAACCCAAATAACTATGGCTACACCTTC,CAWSQKGINPNNYGYTF
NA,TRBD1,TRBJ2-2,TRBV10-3,TGTGCCATCAGTGACTCCAGGGGGACGACCGGGGAGCTGTTTTTT,CAISDSRGTTGELFF
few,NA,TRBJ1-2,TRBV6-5,TGTGCCAGCAGTTACTCGACAGCCCTTGGCTACACCTTC,CASSYSTALGYTF
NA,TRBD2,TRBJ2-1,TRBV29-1,TGCAGCGTTGAGTTAACGGGGGGGAACAACAATGAGCAGTTCTTC,CSVELTGGNNNEQFF
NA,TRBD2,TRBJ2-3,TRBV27,TGTGCCAGCAGTCCAGCCAAGAGGACTAGCGGGACTGCGCAGTATTTT,CASSPAKRTSGTAQYF
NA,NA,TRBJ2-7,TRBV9,TGTGCCAGCAGCGTAGAATTCGGCACCGCCTACGAGCAGTACTTC,CASSVEFGTAYEQYF
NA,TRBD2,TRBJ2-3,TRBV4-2,TGTGCCAGCAGCCGGAAGGGACTAGCGGGAGGCCCGACTAGCACAGATACGCAGTATTTT,CASSRKGLAGGPTSTDTQYF
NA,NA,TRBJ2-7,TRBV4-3,TGCGCCAGCAGCCAAGCGGGACATCTACAGTACGAGCAGTACTTC,CASSQAGHLQYEQYF
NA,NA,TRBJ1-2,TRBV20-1,TGCAGTGTCCCCGGCTATGGCTACACCTTC,CSVPGYGYTF
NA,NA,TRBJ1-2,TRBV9,TGTGCCAGCAGCGTAGGGCCGGGGACCAGCTATGGCTACACCTTC,CASSVGPGTSYGYTF
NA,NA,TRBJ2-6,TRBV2,TGTGCCAGCAGTGCTCGGGGCACTGGGGCCAACGTCCTGACTTTC,CASSARGTGANVLTF
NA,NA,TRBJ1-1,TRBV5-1,TGCGCCAGCAGCTTGGACCGGATTGAAGCTTTCTTT,CASSLDRIEAFF
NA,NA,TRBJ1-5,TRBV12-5,TGTGCTAGTGGACAGGGCACCAATCAGCCCCAGCATTTT,CASGQGTNQPQHF
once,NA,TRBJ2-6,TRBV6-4,TGTGCCAGCAGTAACCGAGGACTCACCTCTGGGGCCAACGTCCTGACTTTC,CASSNRGLTSGANVLTF
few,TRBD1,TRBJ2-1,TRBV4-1,TGCGCCAGCAGCCTAGGCTACAGGGGGCAGGGTGAGCAGTTCTTC,CASSLGYRGQGEQFF
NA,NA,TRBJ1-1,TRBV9,TGTGCCAGCAGCGTTTTGCAGGAGACTGAAGCTTTCTTT,CASSVLQETEAFF
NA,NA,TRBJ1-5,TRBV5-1,TGCGCCAGCAGCTTGGATGCTGGGGATCATCAGCCCCAGCATTTT,CASSLDAGDHQPQHF
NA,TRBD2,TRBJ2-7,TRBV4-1,TGCGCCAGCAGCCAAGGTCTAGCGGGAGGGGGCTCCTACGAGCAGTACTTC,CASSQGLAGGGSYEQYF
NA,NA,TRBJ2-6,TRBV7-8,TGTGCCAGCAGCTCCTCCCCTCTTAGCTCTGGGGCCAACGTCCTGACTTTC,CASSSSPLSSGANVLTF
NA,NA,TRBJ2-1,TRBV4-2,TGTGCCAGCAGACCAGGGCTCTACAATGAGCAGTTCTTC,CASRPGLYNEQFF
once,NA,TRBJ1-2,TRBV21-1,TGTGCCAGCACCCCCTCGGGACAGCAAGATGGCTACACCTTC,CASTPSGQQDGYTF
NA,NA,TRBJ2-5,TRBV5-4,TGTGCCAGCAGCTTGGGGCAGGTAGGAGAGACCCAGTACTTC,CASSLGQVGETQYF
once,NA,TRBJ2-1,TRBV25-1,TGTGCCAGCAGTGAATATAATAGCAACGAGCAGTTCTTC,CASSEYNSNEQFF
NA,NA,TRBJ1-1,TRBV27,TGTGCCAGCAGTTTATCGCCCAACGGTGAAGCTTTCTTT,CASSLSPNGEAFF
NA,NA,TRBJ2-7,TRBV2,TGTGCCAGCAGCCGGGACAACTACGAGCAGTACTTC,CASSRDNYEQYF
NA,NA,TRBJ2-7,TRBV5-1,TGCGCCAGCAGCTTTGACAGTAGGGGGGGCGAGCAGTACTTC,CASSFDSRGGEQYF
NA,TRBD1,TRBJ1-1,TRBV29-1,TGCAGCGTCCGACAGGGGGCATCGGACACTGAAGCTTTCTTT,CSVRQGASDTEAFF
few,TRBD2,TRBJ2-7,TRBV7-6,TGTGCCAGCACCCCCGGACTAGCGGGAGTCTACGAGCAGTACTTC,CASTPGLAGVYEQYF
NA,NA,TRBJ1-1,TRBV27,TGTGCCAGCAGTTTAGTTCCAGGAGGGAACACTGAAGCTTTCTTT,CASSLVPGGNTEAFF
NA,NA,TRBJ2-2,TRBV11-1,TGTGCCAGCAGCTTACAGGGTTTCGGGGAGCTGTTTTTT,CASSLQGFGELFF
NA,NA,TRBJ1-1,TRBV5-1,TGCGCCAGCAGCTTGGATGCCAGGGCGGGAACTGAAGCTTTCTTT,CASSLDARAGTEAFF
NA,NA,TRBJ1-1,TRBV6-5,TGTGCCAGCAGGTCCGGGGTGAACACTGAAGCTTTCTTT,CASRSGVNTEAFF
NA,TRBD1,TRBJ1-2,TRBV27,TGTGCCAGCAGTAACAGGGGGCTAGGCTATGGCTACACCTTC,CASSNRGLGYGYTF
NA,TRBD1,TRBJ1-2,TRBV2,TGTGCCAGCAGTGAAAGGGACAGGGCGTACTATGGCTACACCTTC,CASSERDRAYYGYTF
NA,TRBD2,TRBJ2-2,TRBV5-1,TGCGCCAGCAGCCCGACTAGCGGCCCTGCGAACACCGGGGAGCTGTTTTTT,CASSPTSGPANTGELFF
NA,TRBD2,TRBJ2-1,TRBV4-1,TGCGCCAGCAGCCTGAGGACTAGCGGGAGCAATGAGCAGTTCTTC,CASSLRTSGSNEQFF
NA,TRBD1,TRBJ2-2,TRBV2,TGTGCCAGCACGGGACAGTCGAACACCGGGGAGCTGTTTTTT,CASTGQSNTGELFF
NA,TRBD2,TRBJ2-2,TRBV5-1,TGCGCCAGCAGCCCTAGCGGGAGTCACACCGGGGAGCTGTTTTTT,CASSPSGSHTGELFF
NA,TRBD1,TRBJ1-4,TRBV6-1,TGTGCCAGCAACAGGGGAGGAGGTGAAAAACTGTTTTTT,CASNRGGGEKLFF
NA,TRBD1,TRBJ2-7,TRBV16,TGTGCCAGCAGCAAATGGACAGGTGGCTACGAGCAGTACTTC,CASSKWTGGYEQYF
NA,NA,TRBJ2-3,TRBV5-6,TGTGCCAGCAGCTTGGGAGTTACGAGATCAAGCACAGATACGCAGTATTTT,CASSLGVTRSSTDTQYF
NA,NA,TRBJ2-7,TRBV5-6,TGTGCCAGCAGCGCCCGGTCCGGGGCCCGATACGAGCAGTACTTC,CASSARSGARYEQYF
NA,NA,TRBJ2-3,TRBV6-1,TGTGCCAGCAAAGATGGGGCTAGCACAGATACGCAGTATTTT,CASKDGASTDTQYF
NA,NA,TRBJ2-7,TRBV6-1,TGTGCCAGCAGTGAATGGAACGAGCAGTACTTC,CASSEWNEQYF
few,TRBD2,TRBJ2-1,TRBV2,TGTGCCAGCTTCGGCGGGGGGGGCGATGAGCAGTTCTTC,CASFGGGGDEQFF
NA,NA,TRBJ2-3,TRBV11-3,TGTGCCAGCAGCTTCTCCTGGCAAACAGATACGCAGTATTTT,CASSFSWQTDTQYF
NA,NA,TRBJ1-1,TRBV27,TGTGCCAGCAAGAGGGGCTCTGAAGCTTTCTTT,CASKRGSEAFF
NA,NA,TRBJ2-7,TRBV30,TGTGCCTGGAGCAGGAGCTCCTACGAGCAGTACTTC,CAWSRSSYEQYF
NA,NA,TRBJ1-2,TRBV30,TGTGCCTGGAGTGTACAGCAGCACTATGGCTACACCTTC,CAWSVQQHYGYTF
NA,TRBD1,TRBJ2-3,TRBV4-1,TGCGCCAGCAGCGAACAGGGGTCCGAGTGGGGGCAGTATTTT,CASSEQGSEWGQYF
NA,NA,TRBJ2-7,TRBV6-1,TGTGCCAGCAGTGAATTGGGGGAGCAGTACTTC,CASSELGEQYF
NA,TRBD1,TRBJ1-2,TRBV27,TGTGCCAGCAGTTCCAGGGGGGCTAACTATGGCTACACCTTC,CASSSRGANYGYTF